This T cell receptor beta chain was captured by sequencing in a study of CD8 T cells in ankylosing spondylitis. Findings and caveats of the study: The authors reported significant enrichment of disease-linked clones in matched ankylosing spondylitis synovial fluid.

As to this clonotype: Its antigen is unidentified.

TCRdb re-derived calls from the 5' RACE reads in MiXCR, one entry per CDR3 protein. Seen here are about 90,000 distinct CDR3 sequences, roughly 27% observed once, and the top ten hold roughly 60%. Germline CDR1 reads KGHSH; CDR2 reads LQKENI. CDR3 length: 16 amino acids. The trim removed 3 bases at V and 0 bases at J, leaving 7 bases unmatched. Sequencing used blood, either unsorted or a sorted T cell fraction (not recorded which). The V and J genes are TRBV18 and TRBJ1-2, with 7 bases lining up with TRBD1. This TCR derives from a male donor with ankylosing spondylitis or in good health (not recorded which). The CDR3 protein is CASSPRQGRANYGYTF. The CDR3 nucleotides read TGTGCCAGCTCACCTCGACAGGGAAGAGCTAACTATGGCTACACCTTC.